The 32 T cell receptor beta chains reported below all come from one sample, sequenced in a study of T cells after yellow fever vaccination. MiXCR, run by TCRdb on the 5' RACE reads, gives a single entry per CDR3 protein. The data show about 630,000 distinct CDR3 sequences, roughly an eighth seen once. The material sequenced was PBMCs, taken on the day of the yellow fever booster vaccination. These receptors were collected from a young man who received the YFV17D yellow fever vaccine.

V gene TRBV11-2 combines with J gene TRBJ2-6; no clear D. The CDR3 covers 19 residues. CDR1 SGHAT and CDR2 FQNNGV come from the germline V gene. The V end lost 4 bases, the J end lost 0 bases, and 19 bases lay between the germline ends. In nucleotides, the CDR3 is TGTGCCAGCAGCTCTTTGGCGATTACCCACAGCTCTGGGGCCAACGTCCTGACTTTC. Amino acids: CASSSLAITHSSGANVLTF.

As regards this clonotype: The junction departs from the called germline gene at one end, perhaps through a read error. The chain employs TRBV4-2 and TRBJ2-1; 14 nucleotides agree with TRBD2. Per the germline V gene, CDR1 is LGHNA and CDR2 is YNFKEQ. The CDR3 is 15 amino acids. CDR3: CARSQGGLAGDEQFF. CDR3 in DNA: TGTGCCAGGAGCCAAGGGGGACTAGCGGGAGATGAGCAGTTCTTC.

In its sample, this clonotype was seen a few times. V and J are TRBV18 and TRBJ2-2; TRBD1 matches 7 bases. The CDR3 spans 17 residues. The germline V gene encodes CDR1 KGHSH and CDR2 LQKENI. The ends lost 3 bases at V and 6 bases at J; junction bases unmatched: 13. CDR3 coding DNA: TGTGCCAGCTCACCCCTACGGTCAGGGGGTGTTGCCGGGGAGCTGTTTTTT. Its translation: CASSPLRSGGVAGELFF.

The chain combines TRBV6-1 with TRBJ1-1, with TRBD1 matching over 7 bases. The CDR3 has 14 residues. The V gene's germline CDR1 is MNHNS and CDR2 SASEGT. Trimming cost V 7 bases and J 1 base; bases outside gene matches: 6. In nucleotides, the CDR3 is TGTGCCAGCACCGGGACAGCGTCGAACACTGAAGCTTTCTTT. It specifies CASTGTASNTEAFF.

The CDR3, as DNA: TGTGCCAGCAGCTTCCGGCTAGCGGGAGCTGGGGAGCTGTTTTTT. It codes for CASSFRLAGAGELFF. J is TRBJ2-2 and V is TRBV7-2; 10 bases map to TRBD2. Losses at the gene ends were 3 bases for V and 8 bases for J; bases not matched to a gene: 6. CDR3 length: 15 residues. Germline CDR1 reads SGHTA; CDR2 reads FQGNSA.

In its sample, this clonotype was seen a few times. The chain is built from TRBV28 and TRBJ2-2, with a weak D call TRBD1 (5 bases). Trimming removed 7 bases at V and 2 bases at J, with 20 bases between. CDR1 is MDHEN and CDR2 is SYDVKM in the germline V gene. The CDR3 totals 17 residues. As DNA, the CDR3 is TGTGCCAGCACCGAAAACCCTTTCAGGGAAAACACCGGGGAGCTGTTTTTT. It codes for CASTENPFRENTGELFF.

The V gene is TRBV5-4, the J gene TRBJ2-1; D is unresolved. The V gene's germline CDR1 is SGHNT and CDR2 YYREEE (reference sequence). The CDR3 contains 15 residues. V was trimmed by 0 bases and J by 7 bases, leaving 14 bases between them. The CDR3 loop is CASSLAVDTVNEQFF. For the CDR3, the DNA is TGTGCCAGCAGCTTGGCGGTGGATACGGTTAATGAGCAGTTCTTC.

The chain employs TRBV5-1 and TRBJ2-7, with 7 bases lining up with TRBD1. CDR1 and CDR2 from the germline V gene are SGHRS and YFSETQ. This CDR3 has 14 amino acids. Unmatched junction bases numbered 5, after V lost 5 bases and J lost 0 bases. CDR3 amino acids: CASSQGTASYEQYF. The CDR3 DNA sequence: TGCGCCAGCAGTCAAGGGACAGCCTCCTACGAGCAGTACTTC.

This rearrangement joins TRBV3-1 to TRBJ1-1; no clear D gene. The CDR3 is 13 residues long. Trimming stripped 5 bases from V and 8 bases from J, with 15 bases between. Germline CDR1 LGHDT, CDR2 YNNKEL (reference sequence). This CDR3 is CASSSRRSSEAFF. For the CDR3, the DNA is TGTGCCAGCAGCTCTAGGCGGTCCTCAGAAGCTTTCTTT.

V usage is TRBV7-8 and J usage is TRBJ2-3; 8 nucleotides match TRBD2. Per the germline V gene, CDR1 is SGHVS and CDR2 is FQNEAQ. The CDR3 is 16 amino acids. The V gene end was trimmed by 2 bases and the J gene end by 2 bases; junction bases not matched to a gene: 6. The CDR3 here is CASSLWGAGVTDTQYF. CDR3 DNA sequence: TGTGCCAGCAGCTTATGGGGAGCGGGGGTCACAGATACGCAGTATTTT.

This clonotype was found a few times. The V call is TRBV9, the J call TRBJ2-5, with D tentatively TRBD2 (6 bases). This CDR3 comprises 15 residues. Trimming took off 2 bases at V and 3 bases at J, with 14 bases between the two ends. The V gene's germline CDR1 is SGDLS and CDR2 YYNGEE. CDR3 in amino acids: CASSVGLGGEETQYF. The CDR3 DNA reads as TGTGCCAGCAGCGTGGGCCTGGGGGGTGAAGAGACCCAGTACTTC.

This chain uses TRBV12-3 or TRBV12-4 with TRBJ2-2; TRBD1 is a possible D gene (6 bases). CDR3 length: 15 amino acids. The germline V and J ends were trimmed by 7 bases and 5 bases, with 17 bases remaining between them. CDR3 sequence: CASTWGQGLTGELFF. In DNA, the CDR3 is TGTGCCAGCACCTGGGGGCAGGGCCTTACCGGGGAGCTGTTTTTT.

This clonotype was found a few times. This chain uses TRBV20-1 with TRBJ2-5; D call uncertain. Trimming left V 5 bases short and J 1 base short, with 8 bases between. The CDR3 consists of 12 residues. Per the germline V gene, CDR1 is DFQATT and CDR2 is SNEGSKA (reference sequence). CDR3 amino acids: CSADIAQETQYF. The CDR3 region has the DNA TGCAGTGCTGACATAGCCCAAGAGACCCAGTACTTC.

The chain is built from TRBV6-1 and TRBJ1-1, with unresolved D. The CDR3 is 15 amino acids. V lost 6 bases and J 1 base, leaving 15 bases between the germline ends. From germline, CDR1 is MNHNS and CDR2 SASEGT. This chain's CDR3 is CASSRDTIPNTEAFF. CDR3 sequence (DNA): TGTGCCAGCAGCCGCGATACGATACCGAACACTGAAGCTTTCTTT.

The sample holds many counts of this clonotype. This sequence joins TRBV20-1 and TRBJ2-1; 9 nucleotides line up with TRBD2. With 5 bases clipped from V and 7 bases from J, the junction kept 12 bases outside the gene matches. Looked up from germline, CDR1 is DFQATT and CDR2 is SNEGSKA (reference sequence). This CDR3 contains 15 residues. The CDR3 coding sequence is TGCAGTGCTCCGAGGGGTAGCGGGAGTGGTAATGAGCAGTTCTTC. Translation gives CSAPRGSGSGNEQFF.

This clonotype was detected only a few times. The chain employs TRBV27 and TRBJ2-3, with 7 positions matching TRBD2. CDR3 length: 17 amino acids. The ends lost 8 bases at V and 0 bases at J; junction bases unmatched: 14. CDR1 is MNHEY, CDR2 SMNVEV, per germline (reference sequence). In DNA, the CDR3 is TGTGCCAGCCAACCCGGGGTTCTAGCGGTGAGCACAGATACGCAGTATTTT. It translates to CASQPGVLAVSTDTQYF.

This clonotype occurred a few times. The rearrangement joins TRBV12-3 or TRBV12-4 to TRBJ1-6; D unclear. Trimming cost V 2 bases and J 0 bases, with 5 bases left between them. This CDR3 spans 15 amino acids. CDR3 DNA sequence: TGTGCCAGCAGTTTACTGGGCTCCTATAATTCACCCCTCCACTTT. Its protein is CASSLLGSYNSPLHF.

This clonotype was detected many times. The chain is built from TRBV7-8 and TRBJ2-3, with D uncertain. V lost 3 bases, J lost 1 base, and 5 bases lay in between. Germline V lookup: CDR1 SGHVS, CDR2 FQNEAQ. The CDR3 has 13 amino acids. The CDR3 loop is CASSFDRTDTQYF. CDR3 DNA sequence: TGTGCCAGCAGCTTTGACCGCACAGATACGCAGTATTTT. The full variable domain, completed using reference TRBV7-8 and TRBJ2-3, is GAGVSQSPRYKVAKRGQDVALRCDPISGHVSLFWYQQALGQGPEFLTYFQNEAQLDKSGLPSDRFFAERPEGSVSTLKIQRTQQEDSAVYLCASSFDRTDTQYFGPGTRLTVL.

J is TRBJ2-3 and V is TRBV20-1; a weak D match, TRBD2 (5 bases). This CDR3 is built from 11 residues. CDR1 is DFQATT and CDR2 is SNEGSKA in the germline V gene (reference sequence). The V and J ends lost 1 base and 9 bases respectively, with 8 bases between them. The CDR3 coding sequence is TGCAGTGCTAGAGTCCCGGGGACGCAGTATTTT. This encodes CSARVPGTQYF.

The chain combines TRBV12-3 or TRBV12-4 with TRBJ1-2; D unresolved. CDR3 length equals 15 residues. Trimming shortened V by 5 bases and J by 0 bases, and 13 bases separated the two germline ends. This CDR3 reads CASSPLTSANYGYTF. As DNA, the CDR3 is TGTGCCAGCAGTCCATTGACAAGCGCTAACTATGGCTACACCTTC.

This clonotype was detected a few times. This chain connects TRBV25-1 to TRBJ2-5; either TRBD1 or TRBD2 may fit D (7 bases each). CDR1 is MGHDK, CDR2 SYGVNS, per germline. The V end lost 5 bases, the J end lost 2 bases, and 18 bases lay between the germline ends. CDR3 length: 16 amino acids. The CDR3 bases are TGTGCCAGCAGTCCCGGGGGGACAGAGGATCAAGAGACCCAGTACTTC. It yields the protein CASSPGGTEDQETQYF.

The CDR3 here is CASSLAAFSYNEQFF. CDR3 nucleotide sequence: TGTGCCAGCAGCTTAGCTGCCTTCTCCTACAATGAGCAGTTCTTC. The chain links TRBV7-6 to TRBJ2-1, with D hard to call. The ends were cut back, 0 bases at V and 0 bases at J, with 6 bases in the middle. CDR1 is SGHVS and CDR2 is FNYEAQ in the germline V gene. The CDR3 runs to 15 residues.

V gene TRBV14 combines with J gene TRBJ2-1; D possibly corresponds to TRBD1 (5 bases). CDR3 size: 13 residues. Trimming stripped 4 bases from V and 3 bases from J, with 7 bases between. CDR1 SGHDN and CDR2 FVKESK come from the germline V gene. Here the CDR3 reads CASSRQIYNEQFF. In DNA, the CDR3 is TGTGCCAGCAGCCGACAGATCTACAATGAGCAGTTCTTC.

This clonotype showed up just a few times. V is TRBV9 and J is TRBJ2-3; D gene unclear. The CDR3 is made up of 17 amino acids. Trimming removed 0 bases at V and 1 base at J, with 15 bases between. Germline V gene lookup returns CDR1 SGDLS and CDR2 YYNGEE. The CDR3 here is CASSVVGRTTGTDTQYF. The DNA of the CDR3 is TGTGCCAGCAGCGTAGTGGGCCGAACCACCGGCACAGATACGCAGTATTTT.

This clonotype was found a few times. V gene TRBV29-1 combines with J gene TRBJ1-2; D might be TRBD1 (6 bases). Looked up from germline, CDR1 is SQVTM and CDR2 is ANQGSEA. The CDR3 totals 14 residues. Deletions cut 4 bases from V and 4 bases from J, with 16 bases between. In nucleotides, the CDR3 is TGCAGCGTTGGGAAGGGGGAAATAGGCTATGGCTACACCTTC. This encodes CSVGKGEIGYGYTF.

This clonotype has more than one count but fewer than ten. V is TRBV20-1 and J is TRBJ2-7; TRBD1 is a possible D gene (5 bases). V lost 3 bases to trimming and J lost 5 bases, with 11 bases between them. Germline V gene sequence: CDR1 DFQATT, CDR2 SNEGSKA (reference sequence). The CDR3 sequence is 12 residues long. The CDR3 is CSASDQGHEQYF. The CDR3 DNA reads TGCAGTGCTAGCGACCAGGGCCACGAGCAGTACTTC.

Only a few counts were recorded for this clonotype. V usage is TRBV11-3 and J usage is TRBJ2-2; either TRBD1 or TRBD2 may fit D (5 bases each). The CDR3 runs to 14 residues. Germline values: CDR1 SGHNT, CDR2 YENEEA. The V gene lost 3 bases and the J gene lost 7 bases, with 12 bases spanning the gap. The CDR3 reads CASSLSVGGGELFF. DNA for the CDR3: TGTGCCAGCAGCTTGTCGGTTGGGGGCGGGGAGCTGTTTTTT.

This clonotype was counted a few times. Mismatch with germline at one junction end may stem from a read error. The chain uses TRBV7-7 and TRBJ2-6; D not certain. This CDR3 has 17 amino acids. Germline V lookup: CDR1 SSHAT, CDR2 FNYEAQ (reference sequence). The CDR3: CAGSPADLNSGANVLTF. Here the CDR3 DNA reads TGTGCCGGCAGCCCGGCGGACCTTAACTCTGGGGCCAACGTCCTGACTTTC.

This clonotype was seen a few times. The chain links TRBV5-5 to TRBJ2-2; the D call may be TRBD1 or TRBD2 (5 bases each). Germline V gene data show CDR1 as SGHKS and CDR2 as YYEKEE (reference sequence). The length of the CDR3 is 16 residues. Trimming took 0 bases from V and 0 from J, leaving 9 bases between them. CDR3 coding DNA: TGTGCCAGCAGCTTGGTGAGGGGTGCGAACACCGGGGAGCTGTTTTTT. It codes for CASSLVRGANTGELFF.

The chain is built from TRBV19 and TRBJ1-2, with D possibly TRBD1 on 5 matching bases. The germline gives CDR1 LNHDA, CDR2 SQIVND (reference sequence). The CDR3 runs to 18 residues. V gave up 5 bases and J gave up 4 bases, with 26 bases separating them. Written as DNA, the CDR3 is TGTGCCAGTAGTTCCACGCAGGGAGCCCCTCTCGGTTTCTATGGCTACACCTTC. Translating it yields CASSSTQGAPLGFYGYTF. Full variable domain (rest looked up from reference TRBV19 and TRBJ1-2): DGGITQSPKYLFRKEGQNVTLSCEQNLNHDAMYWYRQDPGQGLRLIYYSQIVNDFQKGDIAEGYSVSREKKESFPLTVTSAQKNPTAFYLCASSSTQGAPLGFYGYTFGSGTRLTVV.

This rearrangement joins TRBV12-3 or TRBV12-4 to TRBJ2-2; D may be TRBD2 (5 bases). V lost 3 bases, J lost 5 bases, and 13 bases lay in between. This CDR3 spans 15 amino acids. This CDR3 reads CASSFQPGITGELFF. The CDR3 DNA reads TGTGCCAGCAGTTTCCAGCCCGGGATAACCGGGGAGCTGTTTTTT.

V usage is TRBV7-2 and J usage is TRBJ1-2; TRBD1 is a possible D gene (5 bases). The CDR3 extends over 13 amino acids. Trimming removed 8 bases at V and 3 bases at J, with 13 bases between. Germline V CDR1 and CDR2: SGHTA, FQGNSA. The CDR3 nucleotides read TGTGCCAGCGCTCCCGGGGCGGACTATGGCTACACCTTC. As protein: CASAPGADYGYTF.